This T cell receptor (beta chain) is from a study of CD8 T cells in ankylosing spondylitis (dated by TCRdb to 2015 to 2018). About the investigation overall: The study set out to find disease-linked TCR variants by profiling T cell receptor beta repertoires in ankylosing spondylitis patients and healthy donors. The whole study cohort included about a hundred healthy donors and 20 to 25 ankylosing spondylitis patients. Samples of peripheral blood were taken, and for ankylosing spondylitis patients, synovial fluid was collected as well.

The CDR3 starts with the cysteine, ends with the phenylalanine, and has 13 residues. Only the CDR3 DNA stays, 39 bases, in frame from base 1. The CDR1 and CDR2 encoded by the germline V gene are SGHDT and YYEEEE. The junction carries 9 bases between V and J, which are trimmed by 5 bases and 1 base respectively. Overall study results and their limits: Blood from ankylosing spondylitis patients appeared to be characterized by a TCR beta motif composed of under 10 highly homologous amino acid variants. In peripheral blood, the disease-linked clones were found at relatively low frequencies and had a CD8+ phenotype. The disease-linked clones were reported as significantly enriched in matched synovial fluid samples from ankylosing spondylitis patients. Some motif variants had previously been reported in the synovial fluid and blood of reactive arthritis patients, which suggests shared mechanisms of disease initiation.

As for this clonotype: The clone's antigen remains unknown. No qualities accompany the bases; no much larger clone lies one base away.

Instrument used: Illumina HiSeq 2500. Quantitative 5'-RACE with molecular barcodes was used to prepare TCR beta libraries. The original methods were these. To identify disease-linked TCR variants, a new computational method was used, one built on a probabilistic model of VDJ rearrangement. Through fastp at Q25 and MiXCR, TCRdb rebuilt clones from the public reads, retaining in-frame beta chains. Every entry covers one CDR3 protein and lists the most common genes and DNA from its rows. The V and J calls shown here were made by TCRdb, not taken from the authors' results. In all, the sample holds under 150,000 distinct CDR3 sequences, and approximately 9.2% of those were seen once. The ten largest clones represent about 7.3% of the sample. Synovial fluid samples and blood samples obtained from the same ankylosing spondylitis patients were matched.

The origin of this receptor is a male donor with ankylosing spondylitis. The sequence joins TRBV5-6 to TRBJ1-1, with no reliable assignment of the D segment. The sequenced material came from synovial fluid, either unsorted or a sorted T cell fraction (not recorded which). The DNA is TGTGCCAGCAGTTGGGGAAGGAACACTGAAGCTTTCTTT. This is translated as CASSWGRNTEAFF.